Many counts were recorded for the clone carrying this TCR beta chain. Its antigen is unidentified. This record belongs to a study of blood T cells in healthy people across ages. Study outcomes and limitations: Higher diversity, along with more naive CD4+ cells, distinguished long-lived donors from aged donors. Conclusively comparing naive with antigen-experienced cells was impossible with unsorted PBMCs.

The use of a sample-barcoded 5' primer and a J-beta primer mix characterized a second PCR of about 7 to 12 cycles. Tagging of each cDNA molecule was performed by a template-switch adaptor with 12 random nucleotides. TCRdb reanalysed the 5' RACE reads using MiXCR and keeps one entry per CDR3 protein. The data contain some 760,000 distinct CDR3 sequences, roughly 25% of them singletons. With 5 bases removed from V and 3 bases from J, the gap between germline ends came to 11 bases. Germline assignment: CDR1 SGHAT and CDR2 FQNNGV. The CDR3 consists of 13 residues. The sample also formed part of further work on T cells of mothers and their children.

This chain links TRBV11-2 with TRBJ2-7, with TRBD1 as a possible D gene (5 bases). This sequence was found in a boy aged 5-17 years in good health. Sequenced sample: blood. This CDR3 reads CASSPGIGYEQYF. CDR3 DNA sequence: TGTGCCAGCAGCCCAGGGATAGGCTACGAGCAGTACTTC.